The present entry profiles one T cell receptor (beta chain) with its context. This sample stems from a study of blood T cell repertoires in COVID-19. Study information: The origin of the acute and convalescent COVID-19 samples was the United States, Italy and Spain. The cDNA or gDNA used as material had been derived from T cells, B-cell-depleted T cells, or PBMCs.

As handled by the study authors: Reference gene primer amplification gave nucleated cell count estimates. TCRdb's copy holds only in-frame clones and misses some; the assay was immunoSEQ multiplex PCR. Clonal size and the V and J genes are those of that table, whereas D and trimming came from the DNA. This table holds around 87,000 clones, approximately 77% found once. Germline-derived CDR1 and CDR2 are MNHEY and SMNVEV (reference sequence). The CDR3 runs to 15 residues. The V gene lost 3 bases and the J gene lost 1 base, with 9 bases spanning the gap. The TCR comes from an elderly woman with acute or convalescent COVID-19. The material sequenced was peripheral blood. The chain combines TRBV27 with TRBJ1-4, with a possible D match to TRBD1 (6 bases). CDR3 sequence: CASSFNRVTNEKLFF. CDR3 sequence (DNA): TGTGCCAGCAGTTTCAACAGGGTAACTAATGAAAAACTGTTTTTT.